The 27 T cell receptor beta chains in this list originate from one sample, sequenced in a study of graft-versus-host responses after intestinal transplantation. These TCRs' antigens remain unknown. Assay: immunoSEQ multiplex PCR; the TCRdb copy retains only in-frame clones and omits some. The sample contains over 100,000 clones, approximately 95% of which appear only once. This specimen was unstimulated CD8+ T cells sorted from spleen or lymph node cells, taken before intestinal transplant. These receptor sequences come from a human donor who received an intestinal transplant.

The CDR3 DNA follows: TGTGCCAGCAGCTTAGATGGGGTGGGTTGGACTGAAGCTTTCTTT. Its protein is CASSLDGVGWTEAFF. The genes are TRBV11-2 and TRBJ1-1, with no clear D. The CDR3 contains 15 residues. CDR1 and CDR2 (germline): SGHAT, FQNNGV. The ends were cut back, 0 bases at V and 5 bases at J, with 13 bases in the middle.

As concerns this clone: One end of the junction fails to match germline, which may point to a read error. The chain uses TRBV4-1 and TRBJ2-7, with 7 bases that match TRBD2. The CDR3 sequence is 15 residues long. Germline CDR1 MGHRA, CDR2 YSYEKL. CDR3 residues: CASSQGREGPYEQYF. Here the CDR3 DNA reads TGCGCCAGCAGTCAAGGGAGGGAGGGCCCCTACGAGCAGTACTTC.

J is TRBJ2-7 and V is TRBV5-6; no firm D call. This CDR3 region has 14 residues. The germline V and J ends were trimmed by 0 bases and 3 bases, with 10 bases remaining between them. Germline V gives CDR1 SGHDT, CDR2 YYEEEE. The CDR3 DNA is TGTGCCAGCAGCTTGGCCCCTGATCACTACGAGCAGTACTTC. It codes for CASSLAPDHYEQYF.

The DNA of the CDR3 is TGTGCCAGCTCGTATGGATCGACCCCTATCGAGCAGTACTTC. Protein: CASSYGSTPIEQYF. The V call is TRBV18, the J call TRBJ2-7; D call uncertain. Germline CDR1 reads KGHSH; CDR2 reads LQKENI. Trimming took 6 bases from V and 6 from J, leaving 18 bases between them. This CDR3 contains 14 residues.

The V and J genes are TRBV2 and TRBJ2-7; TRBD2 is a possible D gene (6 bases). V lost 1 base, J lost 6 bases, and 19 bases lay in between. The CDR3 length is 16 residues. Per germline, CDR1 SNHLY and CDR2 FYNNEI. The CDR3 DNA reads TGTGCCAGCAGTGAAGAACCGTTCGGGCTAGCGTTCGAGCAGTACTTC. Protein sequence: CASSEEPFGLAFEQYF. The entire variable domain, with the rest obtained from reference TRBV2 and TRBJ2-7, is as follows: EPEVTQTPSHQVTQMGQEVILRCVPISNHLYFYWYRQILGQKVEFLVSFYNNEISEKSEIFDDQFSVERPDGSNFTLKIRSTKLEDSAMYFCASSEEPFGLAFEQYFGPGTRLTVT.

The chain combines TRBV9 with TRBJ1-2; maybe TRBD1 (6 bases). This CDR3 is 17 amino acids long. Germline CDR1 reads SGDLS; CDR2 reads YYNGEE. V was cut by 0 bases and J by 7 bases, with 22 bases left in between. CDR3: CASSVATGGRGESGYTF. The CDR3 coding sequence is TGTGCCAGCAGCGTAGCTACCGGAGGCAGGGGAGAATCTGGCTACACCTTC.

The chain combines TRBV30 with TRBJ2-5; 15 bases are shared with TRBD2. This CDR3 is 17 amino acids long. Unmatched junction bases numbered 10, after V lost 0 bases and J lost 8 bases. CDR1 is GTSNPN and CDR2 is SVGIG in the germline V gene (reference sequence). The CDR3 spells CAWSVPSGLAGGGTQYF. As DNA, the CDR3 is TGTGCCTGGAGTGTACCGTCGGGACTAGCGGGAGGAGGAACCCAGTACTTC.

This rearrangement joins TRBV6-5 to TRBJ1-2; no clear D. The CDR3 totals 14 residues. Germline CDR1 and CDR2: MNHEY and SVGAGI. Trimming stripped 1 base from V and 1 base from J, with 7 bases between. The CDR3 reads CASSYYLGNYGYTF. The CDR3 nucleotides are TGTGCCAGCAGTTACTATCTGGGTAACTATGGCTACACCTTC.

This chain connects TRBV5-6 to TRBJ2-7; 7 bases fit TRBD1. Germline CDR1 reads SGHDT; CDR2 reads YYEEEE. Germline trimming cut 4 bases from V and 2 bases from J; bases unmatched to any gene: 3. This CDR3 has 13 residues. This chain's CDR3 is CASSRGTAYEQYF. Here the CDR3 DNA reads TGTGCCAGCAGCCGAGGGACAGCCTACGAGCAGTACTTC. The whole variable domain, filled in from reference TRBV5-6 and TRBJ2-7, reads DAGVTQSPTHLIKTRGQQVTLRCSPKSGHDTVSWYQQALGQGPQFIFQYYEEEERQRGNFPDRFSGHQFPNYSSELNVNALLLGDSALYLCASSRGTAYEQYFGPGTRLTVT.

The rearrangement links TRBV2 to TRBJ2-7; D is unclear. Germline CDR1 SNHLY, CDR2 FYNNEI. V lost 3 bases and J lost 1, with 7 bases in between. The length of the CDR3 is 13 residues. The CDR3 nucleotides are TGTGCCAGCAGTGATTTACTTTCCTACGAGCAGTACTTC. This translates into CASSDLLSYEQYF.

The chain is built from TRBV6-1 and TRBJ2-7; weak D call: TRBD2 (6 bases). Germline CDR1 and CDR2: MNHNS and SASEGT. Trimming pared 0 bases from V and 2 bases from J, leaving 11 bases between. The CDR3 sequence is 15 residues long. As DNA, the CDR3 is TGTGCCAGCAGTGAAGCTGGGTGGGGGGCCTACGAGCAGTACTTC. Protein product: CASSEAGWGAYEQYF.

The chain joins TRBV7-6 to TRBJ1-5; D remains ambiguous. CDR1 is SGHVS and CDR2 is FNYEAQ in the germline V gene. V was trimmed by 1 base and J by 1 base, leaving 11 bases between them. The CDR3 covers 16 residues. CDR3: CASSLGDTWSNQPQHF. CDR3 nucleotides: TGTGCCAGCAGCTTAGGAGATACATGGAGCAATCAGCCCCAGCATTTT.

The chain recombines TRBV4-3 with TRBJ2-4; no clear D gene. The V gene's germline CDR1 is LGHNA and CDR2 YSLEER. V was pared by 0 bases and J by 1 base, with 7 bases between. The CDR3 spans 15 residues. The CDR3 loop is CASSQDFPAKNIQYF. The CDR3 nucleotides are TGCGCCAGCAGCCAAGACTTCCCGGCCAAAAACATTCAGTACTTC.

The chain's CDR3 is CASSLWGGHQPQHF. For the CDR3, the DNA is TGTGCCAGCAGTTTGTGGGGGGGGCATCAGCCCCAGCATTTT. V usage is TRBV27 and J usage is TRBJ1-5; possible D gene TRBD1, 6 bases. Between the trimmed V and J ends, which lost 3 bases and 5 bases, there was a span of 11 bases. This CDR3 spans 14 amino acids. Looked up from germline, CDR1 is MNHEY and CDR2 is SMNVEV (reference sequence).

The rearrangement links TRBV9 to TRBJ1-4; D ambiguous. Germline V gene data show CDR1 as SGDLS and CDR2 as YYNGEE. V was trimmed by 0 bases and J by 8 bases, leaving 17 bases between them. The CDR3 is 16 residues long. CDR3 bases: TGTGCCAGCAGCGTAGGAGAGCACCCGCTGGGGGAAAAACTGTTTTTT. Its protein product is CASSVGEHPLGEKLFF.

The rearrangement uses TRBV6-6 and TRBJ2-7; D is tentatively TRBD1 or TRBD2 (6 bases each). The germline CDR1 and CDR2 sequences are MNHNY and SVGAGI (reference sequence). The CDR3 sequence is 15 residues long. V was clipped by 5 bases and J by 6 bases, with 20 bases between them. The CDR3 nucleotides read TGTGCCAGCAGTCCGACCCCCGGGGGCGCCTCCGAGCAGTACTTC. It translates to CASSPTPGGASEQYF.

The J gene is TRBJ2-2, the V gene TRBV5-1; D may correspond to TRBD1 or TRBD2 (6 bases each). Trimming stripped 4 bases from V and 2 bases from J, with 9 bases between. This CDR3 is built from 14 residues. Germline V gene sequence: CDR1 SGHRS, CDR2 YFSETQ. The CDR3 sequence is CASSAGHNTGELFF. The DNA for the CDR3 is TGCGCCAGCAGCGCGGGACATAACACCGGGGAGCTGTTTTTT.

The sample holds a few counts of this clone. This sequence joins TRBV11-3 and TRBJ2-7; 7 bases map to TRBD2. The V and J ends lost 3 bases and 7 bases, in that order; junction bases with no gene match: 6. The CDR3 extends over 13 amino acids. Germline assignment: CDR1 SGHNT and CDR2 YENEEA. The chain's CDR3 is CASSLANGGEQYF. The CDR3 coding sequence is TGTGCCAGCAGCTTGGCCAACGGGGGGGAGCAGTACTTC.

Of note for this clone: Other DNA sequences in the same sample also yield this CDR3. The genes are TRBV28 and TRBJ1-1; D unclear. The germline V and J ends were trimmed by 11 bases and 2 bases, with 15 bases remaining between them. Germline V gene sequence: CDR1 MDHEN, CDR2 SYDVKM. This CDR3 has 13 amino acids. The CDR3 here is CASSLGVNTEAFF. The CDR3, as DNA: TGTGCCTCCTCCCTTGGGGTAAACACTGAAGCTTTCTTT.

The CDR3 sequence is CASSLTLGLGDNEQFF. DNA for the CDR3: TGCGCCAGCAGCCTGACCCTGGGGCTCGGGGACAATGAGCAGTTCTTC. The rearrangement links TRBV5-1 to TRBJ2-1, with D perhaps TRBD1 or TRBD2 (5 bases each). Per germline, CDR1 SGHRS and CDR2 YFSETQ. The CDR3 extends over 16 amino acids. V was clipped by 4 bases and J by 5 bases, with 19 bases between them.

The chain combines TRBV7-6 with TRBJ2-1; D is undetermined. CDR1 SGHVS and CDR2 FNYEAQ come from the germline V gene. CDR3 length equals 12 residues. V lost 3 bases, J lost 3 bases, and 3 bases lay in between. CDR3 sequence (DNA): TGTGCCAGCAGCTTGCACTACAATGAGCAGTTCTTC. It yields the protein CASSLHYNEQFF.

The CDR3 sequence: CASSLVGLPSGRAQEYF. The CDR3 DNA reads as TGTGCCAGCAGCTTAGTTGGTTTGCCTAGCGGGAGGGCCCAGGAGTACTTC. This rearrangement joins TRBV7-9 to TRBJ2-7; 12 bases agree with TRBD2. J was trimmed by 11 bases and V by 1 base; bases with no gene match: 15. CDR1 is SEHNR, CDR2 FQNEAQ, per germline (reference sequence). This CDR3 is 17 amino acids long.

The sample holds one count of this clone. The chain joins TRBV28 to TRBJ1-4, with 8 bases matching TRBD1. After removal of 3 bases from V and 5 bases from J, the junction contained 5 bases not matched to a gene. CDR3 length: 15 amino acids. CDR1 is MDHEN, CDR2 SYDVKM, per germline. In nucleotides, the CDR3 is TGTGCCAGCAGTTTCTCCAGGGGGCTAAATGAAAAACTGTTTTTT. Residues: CASSFSRGLNEKLFF. Full variable domain (outside the CDR3, taken from reference TRBV28 and TRBJ1-4): DVKVTQSSRYLVKRTGEKVFLECVQDMDHENMFWYRQDPGLGLRLIYFSYDVKMKEKGDIPEGYSVSREKKERFSLILESASTNQTSMYLCASSFSRGLNEKLFFGSGTQLSVL.

The chain uses TRBV2 and TRBJ1-3; D remains ambiguous. Trimming took 3 bases from V and 5 from J, leaving 17 bases between them. The V gene's germline CDR1 is SNHLY and CDR2 FYNNEI. The CDR3 runs 16 residues. This chain's CDR3 is CASSEENPYLRNTIYF. The CDR3 DNA reads TGTGCCAGCAGTGAGGAGAATCCATACTTAAGAAACACCATATATTTT.

This chain connects TRBV6-5 to TRBJ2-5, with a possible D match to TRBD1 (6 bases). V gave up 4 bases and J gave up 7 bases, with 13 bases separating them. The germline CDR1 and CDR2 sequences are MNHEY and SVGAGI. The CDR3 is 13 residues long. The CDR3 DNA reads TGTGCCAGCAGTTGGAGCCTCAGGGGGACCCAGTACTTC. Its protein is CASSWSLRGTQYF.

As regards this clone: Different DNA sequences within this sample yield the same CDR3. The chain carries TRBV4-1 and TRBJ2-7; 7 nucleotides match TRBD1. With 1 base clipped from V and 4 bases from J, the junction kept 4 bases outside the gene matches. There are 14 residues in the CDR3. Germline CDR1 is MGHRA and CDR2 is YSYEKL. The chain's CDR3 is CASSQVDRDYEQYF. CDR3 sequence (DNA): TGCGCCAGCAGCCAAGTCGACAGGGATTACGAGCAGTACTTC.

As regards this clone: Germline and junction disagree at one end, which may indicate a read error. J is TRBJ2-3 and V is TRBV7-7; the D is unclear. The CDR3 has 16 amino acids. CDR1 is SSHAT and CDR2 is FNYEAQ in the germline V gene (reference sequence). The CDR3 reads CASSPGPHGRPDTQYF. The CDR3 nucleotides read TGTGCTAGCAGCCCCGGTCCCCATGGCCGGCCAGATACGCAGTATTTT.